This TCR beta chain was profiled in a study of T cell responses to AZD1222 COVID-19 vaccine. Findings and limits, study-wide: Only a handful of AZD1222 recipients, six or seven in all, had baseline seropositivity. Donors in the cohort were predominantly white British and more often female, and clonal diversity was possibly underestimated.

The CDR3 has 15 amino acids. The V gene's germline CDR1 is SGHTA and CDR2 FQGNSA. The V gene end was trimmed by 3 bases and the J gene end by 8 bases; junction bases not matched to a gene: 12. The assay was immunoSEQ multiplex PCR, and TCRdb's table has in-frame clones only and misses some. The sample shows roughly 180,000 clones, about 91% of them seen only once. This clone was observed a single time. Antigen specificity is unknown. The J gene is TRBJ1-2, the V gene TRBV7-2; 7 nucleotides match TRBD1. This receptor was identified in an adult in good health. The source was peripheral blood, collected on day 0 of AZD1222 vaccination. The CDR3 reads CASSFPGTEAWGYTF. CDR3 bases: TGTGCCAGCAGCTTCCCCGGGACAGAAGCTTGGGGCTACACCTTC.